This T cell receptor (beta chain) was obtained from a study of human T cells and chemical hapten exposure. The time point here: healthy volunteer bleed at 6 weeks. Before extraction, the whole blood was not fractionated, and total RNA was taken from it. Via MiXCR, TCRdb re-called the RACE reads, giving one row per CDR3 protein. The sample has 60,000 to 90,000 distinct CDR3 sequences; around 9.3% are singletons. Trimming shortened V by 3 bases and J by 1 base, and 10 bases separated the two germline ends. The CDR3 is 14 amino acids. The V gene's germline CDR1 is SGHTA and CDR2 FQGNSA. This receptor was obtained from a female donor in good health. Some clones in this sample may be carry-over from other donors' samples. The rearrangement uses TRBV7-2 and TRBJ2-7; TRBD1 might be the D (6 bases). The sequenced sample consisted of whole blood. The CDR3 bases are TGTGCCAGCAGCTTGATAGGACAGTCCTACGAGCAGTACTTC. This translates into CASSLIGQSYEQYF.